The next 18 T cell receptor beta chains were all read from a single sample in a study of CD8+CD57+ T cells in acquired aplastic anemia. TCR beta VDJ and CDR3 were profiled, and genomic DNA was the template. Each CDR3 protein gets one entry after TCRdb re-called the reads with MiXCR. The profile covers approximately 190,000 distinct CDR3 sequences, with 48% appearing a single time and around 9.7% taken by the ten largest. Whoever was chosen for sequencing had shown CD8+CD57+ cell expansion by flow cytometry. The sequenced sample consisted of sorted CD4+, CD8+, or CD8+CD57+ T cells (not recorded which) from PBMCs. These receptors all come from a human donor with aplastic anemia.

A word on this clonotype: One end of the junction does not line up with germline, which may come from a read error. CDR3 sequence reads: CASSLDRYYEQYF. The CDR3 DNA reads TGCGCCAGCAGCTTGGACAGGTACTACGAGCAGTACTTC. The chain is built from TRBV5-6 and TRBJ2-7; TRBD1 aligns across 7 bases. Germline CDR1 reads SGHDT; CDR2 reads YYEEEE. This CDR3 has 13 amino acids.

This clonotype has only a few counts. The CDR3 bases are TGTGCCAGCAGTGAATCGGGACAGGGGCACGGCTACACCTTC. It specifies CASSESGQGHGYTF. The genes are TRBV25-1 and TRBJ1-2, with TRBD1 identical over 10 bases. Germline V gene data show CDR1 as MGHDK and CDR2 as SYGVNS. There are 14 residues in the CDR3. V shed 1 base and J 8 bases; nucleotides not matched to a gene: 4.

This clonotype has just a few counts. The chain has TRBV10-3 and TRBJ1-5; D is uncertain. The CDR3 length is 13 residues. The germline V gene has CDR1 ENHRY and CDR2 SYGVKD. Trimming left V 3 bases short and J 7 bases short, with 10 bases between. CDR3 nucleotide sequence: TGTGCCATCAGTGACGGGAGGGAACAGCCCCAGCATTTT. Its protein product is CAISDGREQPQHF.

This clonotype is a singleton in its sample. V usage is TRBV25-1 and J usage is TRBJ1-1, with 9 bases fitting TRBD1. After removal of 3 bases from V and 6 bases from J, the junction contained 5 bases not matched to a gene. The CDR3 contains 14 residues. Germline assignment: CDR1 MGHDK and CDR2 SYGVNS. CDR3 nucleotides: TGTGCCAGCAGTGATCCGGGACAGGGCCCTGAAGCTTTCTTT. It translates to CASSDPGQGPEAFF.

The sample holds many counts of this clonotype. The gene calls are TRBV10-3 and TRBJ2-7; 14 bases are a match to TRBD2. The V gene end was trimmed by 5 bases and the J gene end by 9 bases; junction bases not matched to a gene: 9. CDR3 length equals 15 residues. Germline V CDR1 and CDR2: ENHRY, SYGVKD. CDR3 bases: TGTGCCATCAGTAGTGGGGGACTAGCGGGAGTGGGGCAGTACTTC. It encodes CAISSGGLAGVGQYF.

Only one count was recorded for this clonotype. V and J are TRBV11-2 and TRBJ2-1; 15 nucleotides align to TRBD2. Per germline, CDR1 SGHAT and CDR2 FQNNGV. With 6 bases clipped from V and 7 bases from J, the junction kept 4 bases outside the gene matches. The CDR3 has 15 amino acids. CDR3 DNA: TGTGCCAGCAGTCGGACTAGCGGGGGGGCGAATGAGCAGTTCTTC. It translates to CASSRTSGGANEQFF.

The genes are TRBV5-8 and TRBJ1-4, with 7 bases fitting TRBD1. Germline V gene data show CDR1 as SGHTS and CDR2 as YDEGEE. V shed 2 bases and J 4 bases; nucleotides not matched to a gene: 5. This CDR3 comprises 15 residues. For the CDR3, the DNA is TGTGCCAGCAGCTTCTCGACAGGGTTTAATGAAAAACTGTTTTTT. Its protein product is CASSFSTGFNEKLFF.

This clonotype showed up just a few times. This chain connects TRBV5-4 to TRBJ2-7; no clear D gene. CDR3 length equals 13 residues. V lost 2 bases and J 3 bases, leaving 9 bases between the germline ends. The germline V gene encodes CDR1 SGHNT and CDR2 YYREEE (reference sequence). The CDR3 protein is CASSFGSYYEQYF. Written as DNA, the CDR3 is TGTGCCAGCAGCTTCGGTAGCTACTACGAGCAGTACTTC.

This clonotype has more than one count but fewer than ten. The chain carries TRBV5-6 and TRBJ1-2; 7 nucleotides agree with TRBD1. CDR3 length equals 15 residues. Germline assignment: CDR1 SGHDT and CDR2 YYEEEE. V was pared by 2 bases and J by 5 bases, with 9 bases of the junction left unmatched. The CDR3: CASSFSDRTLYGYTF. DNA of the CDR3: TGTGCCAGCAGCTTTTCGGACAGGACCCTTTATGGCTACACCTTC.

This clonotype has ten or more counts. This rearrangement joins TRBV9 to TRBJ1-2; 7 positions agree with TRBD1. Looked up from germline, CDR1 is SGDLS and CDR2 is YYNGEE. V was clipped by 6 bases and J by 3 bases; unmatched bases: 8. The CDR3 totals 14 residues. Written as DNA, the CDR3 is TGTGCCAGCACTGGAGGGGGCTTCTACTATGGCTACACCTTC. Protein sequence: CASTGGGFYYGYTF.

The chain combines TRBV7-2 with TRBJ1-2; D is uncertain. CDR3 length: 13 residues. CDR1 SGHTA and CDR2 FQGNSA come from the germline V gene. V dropped 5 bases and J dropped 5 bases, with 12 bases sitting between them. CDR3: CASSPDGYYGYTF. As DNA, the CDR3 is TGTGCCAGCAGCCCAGATGGATATTATGGCTACACCTTC.

This chain connects TRBV7-8 to TRBJ1-1, with 9 nucleotides matching TRBD1. This CDR3 has 17 residues. CDR1 and CDR2 from the germline V gene are SGHVS and FQNEAQ. After removal of 5 bases from V and 1 base from J, the junction contained 11 bases not matched to a gene. The CDR3 coding sequence is TGTGCCAGCAGCCTTATCCGGGACAGGGCCTCGAACACTGAAGCTTTCTTT. Amino acid sequence: CASSLIRDRASNTEAFF. The variable domain in full, with the rest retrieved from reference TRBV7-8 and TRBJ1-1, is GAGVSQSPRYKVAKRGQDVALRCDPISGHVSLFWYQQALGQGPEFLTYFQNEAQLDKSGLPSDRFFAERPEGSVSTLKIQRTQQEDSAVYLCASSLIRDRASNTEAFFGQGTRLTVV.

This clonotype was detected ten times or more. The genes are TRBV5-1 and TRBJ1-1, with D perhaps matching TRBD1 (6 bases). CDR3 length: 13 residues. CDR1 is SGHRS, CDR2 YFSETQ, per germline. This chain's CDR3 is CATLGPGDTEAFF. For the CDR3, the DNA is TGCGCGACGCTGGGGCCAGGGGACACTGAAGCTTTCTTT. Complete variable domain (other parts from reference TRBV5-1 and TRBJ1-1): KAGVTQTPRYLIKTRGQQVTLSCSPISGHRSVSWYQQTPGQGLQFLFEYFSETQRNKGNFPGRFSGRQFSNSRSEMNVSTLELGDSALYLCATLGPGDTEAFFGQGTRLTVV.

CDR3 residues: CASSAGTLFETQYF. The DNA of the CDR3 is TGTGCCAGCAGTGCCGGGACTCTCTTTGAGACCCAGTACTTC. V and J are TRBV2 and TRBJ2-5, with D possibly being TRBD2 (6 bases). CDR1 and CDR2 (germline): SNHLY, FYNNEI. The CDR3 length is 14 residues. V was cut by 4 bases and J by 5 bases, with 14 bases left in between. Drawing the rest from reference TRBV2 and TRBJ2-5, the complete variable domain is EPEVTQTPSHQVTQMGQEVILRCVPISNHLYFYWYRQILGQKVEFLVSFYNNEISEKSEIFDDQFSVERPDGSNFTLKIRSTKLEDSAMYFCASSAGTLFETQYFGPGTRLLVL.

The chain combines TRBV5-8 with TRBJ2-7, with 7 bases fitting TRBD1. This CDR3 has 14 amino acids. The germline V gene encodes CDR1 SGHTS and CDR2 YDEGEE. J was trimmed by 5 bases and V by 1 base; bases with no gene match: 6. The CDR3 is CASSLLQGVNEQYF. The CDR3 region has the DNA TGTGCCAGCAGCTTGTTGCAGGGGGTAAACGAGCAGTACTTC.

CDR3 sequence reads: CASDVLGGNSPLHF. CDR3 nucleotide sequence: TGTGCCAGTGACGTCCTGGGGGGCAATTCACCCCTCCACTTT. This chain uses TRBV19 with TRBJ1-6; D may be TRBD1 (6 bases). The CDR3 contains 14 residues. Germline assignment: CDR1 LNHDA and CDR2 SQIVND (reference sequence). The V end was cut by 8 bases, the J end by 7 bases, with 15 bases between.

A few counts support this clonotype. This may come from a read error, since a much larger clone is one base off. J is TRBJ1-4 and V is TRBV19, with D possibly being TRBD1 (6 bases). This CDR3 is 14 amino acids long. Per the germline V gene, CDR1 is LNHDA and CDR2 is SQIVND (reference sequence). CDR3 sequence (DNA): TGTGCCAGTAGTATGGGGGCAGAGGGAGAAAAACCGTTTTTT. Translated, it gives CASSMGAEGEKPFF.

V is TRBV7-6 and J is TRBJ1-1, with D unresolved. Germline assignment: CDR1 SGHVS and CDR2 FNYEAQ. V lost 5 bases and J 0 bases, leaving 10 bases between the germline ends. This CDR3 has 14 residues. Written as DNA, the CDR3 is TGTGCCAGCAGCGGTCAGGAAATGAACACTGAAGCTTTCTTT. Translation: CASSGQEMNTEAFF. The entire variable domain, with the rest obtained from reference TRBV7-6 and TRBJ1-1, is as follows: GAGVSQSPRYKVTKRGQDVALRCDPISGHVSLYWYRQALGQGPEFLTYFNYEAQQDKSGLPNDRFSAERPEGSISTLTIQRTEQRDSAMYRCASSGQEMNTEAFFGQGTRLTVV.